This TCR beta chain is drawn from a study of OX40 agonist ivuxolimab in advanced cancers. About the study: Cohort: around 83% men, mean age around 61, aged roughly 23 to 79.

The J segment lost 5 bases and the V segment lost 6 bases, leaving 14 bases of the junction unmatched. The CDR3 is 16 residues long. Germline V CDR1 and CDR2: MNHEY, SMNVEV (reference sequence). Produced via immunoSEQ multiplex PCR; TCRdb's table is partial and in-frame only. This sample has about 50,000 clones, with roughly 90% found just once. Broader study findings: Clonal expansion by week 6 occurred in CD4+ and CD8+ blood T cells (at 0.1 to 3.0 mg/kg). There were also nonresponders showing low normalized T-cell clonal expansion. The study found that CD8+ T cells averaged more expanded clones than CD4+.

Concerning this clone: Its target is unknown.

V and J are TRBV27 and TRBJ2-5; 8 bases align to TRBD1. The receptor was isolated from an adult with an advanced solid tumor such as melanoma, head and neck, liver or kidney cancer. Sequences were derived from CD4+ or CD8+ T cells sorted from blood, sampled in a trial of the OX40 agonist ivuxolimab. Here the CDR3 DNA reads TGTGCCAGCAGACAAAATGGACAGGGTAGTTGGGAGACCCAGTACTTC. Protein product: CASRQNGQGSWETQYF.